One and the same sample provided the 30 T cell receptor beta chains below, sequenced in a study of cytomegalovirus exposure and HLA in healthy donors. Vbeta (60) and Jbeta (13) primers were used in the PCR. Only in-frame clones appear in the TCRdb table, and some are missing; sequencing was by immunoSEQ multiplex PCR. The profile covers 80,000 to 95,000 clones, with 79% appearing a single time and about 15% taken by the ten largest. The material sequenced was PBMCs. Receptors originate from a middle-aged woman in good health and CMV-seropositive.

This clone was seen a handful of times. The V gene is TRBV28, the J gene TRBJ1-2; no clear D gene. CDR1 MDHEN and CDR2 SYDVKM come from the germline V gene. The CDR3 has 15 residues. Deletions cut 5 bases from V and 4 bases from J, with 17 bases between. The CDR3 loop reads CASSPTTGSFYGYTF. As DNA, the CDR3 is TGTGCCAGCAGTCCTACGACCGGGAGTTTCTATGGCTACACCTTC.

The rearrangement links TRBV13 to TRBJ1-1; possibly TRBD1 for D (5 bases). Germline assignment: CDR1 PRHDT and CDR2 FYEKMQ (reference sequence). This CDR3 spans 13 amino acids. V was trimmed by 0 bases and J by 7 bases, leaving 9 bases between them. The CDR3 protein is CASSLGHRGEAFF. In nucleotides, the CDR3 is TGTGCCAGCAGCTTAGGTCATAGGGGTGAAGCTTTCTTT.

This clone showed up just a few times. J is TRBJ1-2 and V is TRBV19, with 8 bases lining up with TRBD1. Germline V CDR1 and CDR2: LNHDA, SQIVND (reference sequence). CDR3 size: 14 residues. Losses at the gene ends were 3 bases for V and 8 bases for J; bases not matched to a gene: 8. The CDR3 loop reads CASSITQGAAGYTF. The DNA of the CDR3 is TGTGCCAGTAGTATCACCCAGGGGGCTGCCGGCTACACCTTC.

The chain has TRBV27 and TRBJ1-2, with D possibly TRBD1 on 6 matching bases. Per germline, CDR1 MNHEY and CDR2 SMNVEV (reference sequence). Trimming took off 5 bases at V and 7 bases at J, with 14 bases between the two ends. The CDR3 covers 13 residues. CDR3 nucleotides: TGTGCCAGCAGTACAACAGGGCGAGCTGGCTACACCTTC. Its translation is CASSTTGRAGYTF.

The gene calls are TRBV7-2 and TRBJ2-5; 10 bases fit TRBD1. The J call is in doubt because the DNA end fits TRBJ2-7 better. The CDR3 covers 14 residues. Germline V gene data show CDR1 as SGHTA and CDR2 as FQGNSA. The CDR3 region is CASNPTGGAYEQYF. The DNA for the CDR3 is TGTGCCAGCAACCCGACAGGGGGCGCCTACGAGCAGTACTTC.

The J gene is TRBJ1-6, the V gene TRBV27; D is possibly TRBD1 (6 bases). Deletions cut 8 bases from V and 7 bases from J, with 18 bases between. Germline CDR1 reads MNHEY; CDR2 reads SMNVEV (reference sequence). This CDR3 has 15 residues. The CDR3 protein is CASGRGGARNSPLHF. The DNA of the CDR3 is TGTGCCAGCGGACGAGGGGGGGCAAGGAATTCACCCCTCCACTTT.

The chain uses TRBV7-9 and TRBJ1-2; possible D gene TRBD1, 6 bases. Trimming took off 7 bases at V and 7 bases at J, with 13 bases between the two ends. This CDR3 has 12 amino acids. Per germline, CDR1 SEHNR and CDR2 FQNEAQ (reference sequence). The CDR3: CASTGRGSGYTF. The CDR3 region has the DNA TGTGCCAGCACCGGGAGGGGGTCTGGCTACACCTTC. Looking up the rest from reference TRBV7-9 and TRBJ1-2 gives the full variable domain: DTGVSQNPRHKITKRGQNVTFRCDPISEHNRLYWYRQTLGQGPEFLTYFQNEAQLEKSRLLSDRFSAERPKGSFSTLEIQRTEQGDSAMYLCASTGRGSGYTFGSGTRLTVV.

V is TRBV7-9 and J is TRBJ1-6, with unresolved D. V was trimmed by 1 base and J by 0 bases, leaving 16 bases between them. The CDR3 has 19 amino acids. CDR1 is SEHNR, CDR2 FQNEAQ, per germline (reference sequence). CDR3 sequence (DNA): TGTGCCAGCAGCTTAGGCGTCTTTTCGGGGAGCTCCTATAATTCACCCCTCCACTTT. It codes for CASSLGVFSGSSYNSPLHF.

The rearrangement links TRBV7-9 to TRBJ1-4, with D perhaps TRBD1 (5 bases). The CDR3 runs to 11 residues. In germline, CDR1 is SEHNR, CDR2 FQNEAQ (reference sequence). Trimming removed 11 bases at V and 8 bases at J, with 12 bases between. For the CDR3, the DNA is TGTGCCGAAGCCGGGGGGGAAAAACTGTTTTTT. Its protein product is CAEAGGEKLFF.

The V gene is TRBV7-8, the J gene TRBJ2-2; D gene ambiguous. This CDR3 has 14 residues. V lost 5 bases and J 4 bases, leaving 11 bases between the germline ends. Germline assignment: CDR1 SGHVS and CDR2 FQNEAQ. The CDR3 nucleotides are TGTGCCAGCAGCGATAGCAGCGCCACCGGGGAGCTGTTTTTT. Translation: CASSDSSATGELFF.

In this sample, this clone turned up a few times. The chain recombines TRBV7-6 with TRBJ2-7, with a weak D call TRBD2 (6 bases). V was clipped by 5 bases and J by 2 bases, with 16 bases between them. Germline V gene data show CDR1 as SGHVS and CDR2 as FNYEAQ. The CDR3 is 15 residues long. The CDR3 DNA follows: TGTGCCAGCAGCCGAGCCCTCGGGAGAACCTACGAGCAGTACTTC. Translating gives CASSRALGRTYEQYF.

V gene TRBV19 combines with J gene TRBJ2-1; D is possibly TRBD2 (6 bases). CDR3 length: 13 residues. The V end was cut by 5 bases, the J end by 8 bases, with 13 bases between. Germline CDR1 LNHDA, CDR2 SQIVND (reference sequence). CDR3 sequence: CASSGMAGYEQFF. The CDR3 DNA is TGTGCCAGTAGTGGAATGGCGGGATATGAGCAGTTCTTC.

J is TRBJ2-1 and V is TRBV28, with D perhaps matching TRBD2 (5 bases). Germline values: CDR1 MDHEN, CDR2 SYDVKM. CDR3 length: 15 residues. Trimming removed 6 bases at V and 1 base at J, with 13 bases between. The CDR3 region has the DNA TGTGCCAGCAGCCCCGACGGAGGTTCCTACAATGAGCAGTTCTTC. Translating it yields CASSPDGGSYNEQFF.

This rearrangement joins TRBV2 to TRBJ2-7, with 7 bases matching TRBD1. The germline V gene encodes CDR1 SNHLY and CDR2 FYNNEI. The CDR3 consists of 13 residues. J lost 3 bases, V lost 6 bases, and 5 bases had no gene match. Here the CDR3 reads CASSVDRDYEQYF. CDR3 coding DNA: TGTGCCAGCAGCGTCGACAGGGACTACGAGCAGTACTTC.

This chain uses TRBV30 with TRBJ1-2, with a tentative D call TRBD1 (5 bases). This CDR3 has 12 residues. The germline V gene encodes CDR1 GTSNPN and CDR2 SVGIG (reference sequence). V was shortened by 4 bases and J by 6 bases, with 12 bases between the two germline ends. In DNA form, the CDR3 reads TGTGCCTGGATGGGCGGGGGACATGGCTACACCTTC. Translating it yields CAWMGGGHGYTF.

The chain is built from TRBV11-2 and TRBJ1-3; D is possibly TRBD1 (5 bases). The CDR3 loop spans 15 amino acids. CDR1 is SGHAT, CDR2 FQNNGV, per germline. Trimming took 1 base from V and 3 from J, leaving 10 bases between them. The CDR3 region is CASSLVGGLGNTIYF. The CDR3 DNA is TGTGCCAGCAGCTTAGTGGGGGGACTTGGAAACACCATATATTTT. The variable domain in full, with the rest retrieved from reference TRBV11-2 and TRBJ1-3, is EAGVAQSPRYKIIEKRQSVAFWCNPISGHATLYWYQQILGQGPKLLIQFQNNGVVDDSQLPKDRFSAERLKGVDSTLKIQPAKLEDSAVYLCASSLVGGLGNTIYFGEGSWLTVV.

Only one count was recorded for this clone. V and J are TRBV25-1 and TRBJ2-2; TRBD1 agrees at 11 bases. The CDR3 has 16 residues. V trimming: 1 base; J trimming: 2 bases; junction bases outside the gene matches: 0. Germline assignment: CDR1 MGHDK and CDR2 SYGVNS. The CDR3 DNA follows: TGTGCCAGCAGTGAATGGACAGGGGGCAACACCGGGGAGCTGTTTTTT. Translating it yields CASSEWTGGNTGELFF.

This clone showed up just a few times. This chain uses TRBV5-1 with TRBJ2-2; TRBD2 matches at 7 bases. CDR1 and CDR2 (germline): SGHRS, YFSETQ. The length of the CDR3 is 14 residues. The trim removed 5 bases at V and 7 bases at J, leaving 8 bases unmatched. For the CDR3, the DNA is TGCGCCAGCAGGGCCACTAGCGATAGCGGGGAGCTGTTTTTT. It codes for CASRATSDSGELFF.

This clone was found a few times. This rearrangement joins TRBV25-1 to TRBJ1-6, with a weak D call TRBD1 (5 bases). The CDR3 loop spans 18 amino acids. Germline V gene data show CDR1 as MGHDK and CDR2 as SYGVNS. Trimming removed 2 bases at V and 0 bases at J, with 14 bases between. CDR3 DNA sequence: TGTGCCAGCAGTGAAGAGTGGGGCCTTAGCTCCTATAATTCACCCCTCCACTTT. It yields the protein CASSEEWGLSSYNSPLHF.

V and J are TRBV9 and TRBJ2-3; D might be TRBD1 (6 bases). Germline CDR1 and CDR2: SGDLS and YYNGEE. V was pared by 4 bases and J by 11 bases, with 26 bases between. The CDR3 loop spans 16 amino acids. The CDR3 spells CASSLRWQGNEGLQYF. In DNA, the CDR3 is TGTGCCAGCAGCTTAAGATGGCAGGGGAATGAAGGGTTGCAGTATTTT.

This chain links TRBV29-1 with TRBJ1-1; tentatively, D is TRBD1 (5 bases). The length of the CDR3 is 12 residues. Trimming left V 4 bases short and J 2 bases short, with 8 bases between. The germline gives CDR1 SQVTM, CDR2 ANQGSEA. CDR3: CSVAGINTEAFF. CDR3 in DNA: TGCAGCGTTGCAGGGATTAACACTGAAGCTTTCTTT.

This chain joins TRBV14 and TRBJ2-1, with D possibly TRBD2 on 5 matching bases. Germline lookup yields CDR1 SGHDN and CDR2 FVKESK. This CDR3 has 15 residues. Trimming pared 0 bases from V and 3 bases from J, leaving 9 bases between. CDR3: CASSQDLRGYNEQFF. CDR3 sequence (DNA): TGTGCCAGCAGCCAAGATCTCCGGGGCTACAATGAGCAGTTCTTC.

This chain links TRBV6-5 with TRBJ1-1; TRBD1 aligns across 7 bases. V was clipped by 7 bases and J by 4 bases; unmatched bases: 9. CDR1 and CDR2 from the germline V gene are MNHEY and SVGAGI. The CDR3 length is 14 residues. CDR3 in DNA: TGTGCCAGCACCCCCGGGGACAGATTCACTGAAGCTTTCTTT. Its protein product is CASTPGDRFTEAFF.

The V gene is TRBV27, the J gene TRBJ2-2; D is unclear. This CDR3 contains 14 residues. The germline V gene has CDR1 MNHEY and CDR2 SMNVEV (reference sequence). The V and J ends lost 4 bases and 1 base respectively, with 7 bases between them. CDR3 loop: CASSYSGNTGELFF. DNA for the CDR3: TGTGCCAGCAGTTATTCGGGGAACACCGGGGAGCTGTTTTTT.

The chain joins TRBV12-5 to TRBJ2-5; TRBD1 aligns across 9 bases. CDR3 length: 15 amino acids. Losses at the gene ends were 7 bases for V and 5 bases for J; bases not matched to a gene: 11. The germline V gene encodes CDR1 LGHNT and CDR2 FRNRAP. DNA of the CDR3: TGTGCTAGTGCTCAGTCCGGGACAGGGTCCGAGACCCAGTACTTC. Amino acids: CASAQSGTGSETQYF.

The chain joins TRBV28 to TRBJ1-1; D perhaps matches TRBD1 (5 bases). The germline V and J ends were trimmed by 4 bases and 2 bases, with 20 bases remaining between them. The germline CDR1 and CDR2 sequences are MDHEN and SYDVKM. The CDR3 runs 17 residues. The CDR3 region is CASSSAGGTRKNTEAFF. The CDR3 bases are TGTGCCAGCAGTTCTGCGGGGGGAACTAGGAAAAACACTGAAGCTTTCTTT.

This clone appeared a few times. For the CDR3, the DNA is TGTGCCACCGGACACGTGAACACTGAAGCTTTCTTT. Its translation is CATGHVNTEAFF. The rearrangement uses TRBV19 and TRBJ1-1; a possible D gene is TRBD1 (5 bases). The CDR3 is 12 residues long. The germline gives CDR1 LNHDA, CDR2 SQIVND (reference sequence). V was shortened by 10 bases and J by 0 bases, with 9 bases between the two germline ends. The entire variable domain, with the rest obtained from reference TRBV19 and TRBJ1-1, is as follows: DGGITQSPKYLFRKEGQNVTLSCEQNLNHDAMYWYRQDPGQGLRLIYYSQIVNDFQKGDIAEGYSVSREKKESFPLTVTSAQKNPTAFYLCATGHVNTEAFFGQGTRLTVV.

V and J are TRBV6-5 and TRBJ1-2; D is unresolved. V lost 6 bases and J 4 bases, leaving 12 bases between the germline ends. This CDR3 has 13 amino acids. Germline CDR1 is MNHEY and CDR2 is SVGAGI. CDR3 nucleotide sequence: TGTGCCAGCAGATCAACGAAGAGCTATGGCTACACCTTC. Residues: CASRSTKSYGYTF.

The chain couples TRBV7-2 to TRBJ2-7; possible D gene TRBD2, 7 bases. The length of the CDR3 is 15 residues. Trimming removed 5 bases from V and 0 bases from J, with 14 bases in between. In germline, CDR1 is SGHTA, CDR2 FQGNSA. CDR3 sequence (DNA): TGTGCCAGCAGCGAGGGGGGGGGTAGCTCCTACGAGCAGTACTTC. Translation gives CASSEGGGSSYEQYF.

The CDR3 protein is CAWGPGGNQPQHF. DNA of the CDR3: TGTGCCTGGGGCCCAGGGGGCAATCAGCCCCAGCATTTT. This chain connects TRBV30 to TRBJ1-5; maybe TRBD1 (6 bases). CDR1 and CDR2 (germline): GTSNPN, SVGIG (reference sequence). V was cut by 5 bases and J by 2 bases, with 10 bases left in between. CDR3 length: 13 residues.